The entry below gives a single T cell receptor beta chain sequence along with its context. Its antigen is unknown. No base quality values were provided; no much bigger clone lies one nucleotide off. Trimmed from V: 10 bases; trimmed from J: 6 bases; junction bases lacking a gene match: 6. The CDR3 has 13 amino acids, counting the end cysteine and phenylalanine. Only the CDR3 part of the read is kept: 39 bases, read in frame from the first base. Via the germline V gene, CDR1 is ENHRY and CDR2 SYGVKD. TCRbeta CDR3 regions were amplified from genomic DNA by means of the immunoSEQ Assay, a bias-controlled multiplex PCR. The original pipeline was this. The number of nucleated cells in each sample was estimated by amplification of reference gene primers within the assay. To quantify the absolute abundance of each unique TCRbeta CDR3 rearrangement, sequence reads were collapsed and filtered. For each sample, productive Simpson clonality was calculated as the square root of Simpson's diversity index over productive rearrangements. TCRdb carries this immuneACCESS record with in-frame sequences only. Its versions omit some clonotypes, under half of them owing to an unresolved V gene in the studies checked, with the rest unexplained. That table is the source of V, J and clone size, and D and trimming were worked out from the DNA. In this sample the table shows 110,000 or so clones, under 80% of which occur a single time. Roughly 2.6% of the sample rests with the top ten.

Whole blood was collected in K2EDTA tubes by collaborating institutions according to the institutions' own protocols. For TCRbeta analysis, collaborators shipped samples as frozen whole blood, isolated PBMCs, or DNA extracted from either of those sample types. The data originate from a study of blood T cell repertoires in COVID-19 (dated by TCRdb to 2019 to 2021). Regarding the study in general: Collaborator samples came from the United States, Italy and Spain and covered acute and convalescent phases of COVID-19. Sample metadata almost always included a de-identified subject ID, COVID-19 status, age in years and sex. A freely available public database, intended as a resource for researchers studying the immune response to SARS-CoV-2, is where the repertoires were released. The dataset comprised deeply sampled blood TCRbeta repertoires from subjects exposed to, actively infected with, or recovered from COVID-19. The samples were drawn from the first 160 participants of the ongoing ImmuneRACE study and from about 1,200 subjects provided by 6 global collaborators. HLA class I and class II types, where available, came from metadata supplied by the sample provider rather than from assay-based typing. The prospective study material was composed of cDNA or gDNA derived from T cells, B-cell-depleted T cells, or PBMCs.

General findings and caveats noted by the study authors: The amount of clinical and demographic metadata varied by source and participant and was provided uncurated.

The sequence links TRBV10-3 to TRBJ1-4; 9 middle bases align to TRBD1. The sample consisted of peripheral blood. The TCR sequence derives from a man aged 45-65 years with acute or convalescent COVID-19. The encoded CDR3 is CATRRDRDEKLFF. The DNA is TGTGCCACCAGGAGGGACAGGGATGAAAAACTGTTTTTT.